This T cell receptor (beta chain) was recovered during a study of T-cell memory formation after mild COVID-19. The V end was cut by 0 bases, the J end by 0 bases, with 10 bases between. Germline V gene data show CDR1 as ENHRY and CDR2 as SYGVKD. This CDR3 contains 16 residues. TCRdb fed the 5' RACE reads into MiXCR, producing one record per CDR3 protein. The sample shows 250,000 to 300,000 distinct CDR3 sequences, 15% to 20% of them seen only once. The sample comprised PBMCs or a T cell subset sorted from them (not recorded which). The V call is TRBV10-3, the J call TRBJ2-3, with no clear D. The sequence derives from a man younger than 35 who had mild COVID-19 (a few samples of this study predate the infection). Cell type and time point are not known. This CDR3 is CAISESMGTSTDTQYF. CDR3 nucleotides: TGTGCCATCAGTGAGTCCATGGGCACCAGCACAGATACGCAGTATTTT.